This T cell receptor beta chain was sequenced during a study of PD-L1 blockade in urothelial cancer. V dropped 3 bases and J dropped 7 bases, with 9 bases sitting between them. Germline CDR1 reads SNHLY; CDR2 reads FYNNEI. The CDR3 is made up of 13 amino acids. As to time point: pretreatment peripheral blood. Produced via immunoSEQ multiplex PCR; TCRdb's table is partial and in-frame only. Among 45,000 to 60,000 clones listed, over 75% were seen once. The material was PBMCs, obtained around atezolizumab (anti-PD-L1) treatment. The source is a man aged 70 or older with urothelial cancer. The gene calls are TRBV2 and TRBJ1-4, with unresolved D. The CDR3: CASSERGGEKLFF. CDR3 nucleotide sequence: TGTGCCAGCAGTGAGCGGGGAGGTGAAAAACTGTTTTTT.